These 32 T cell receptor beta chains share one sample of origin, sequenced in a study of patients and donors after allogeneic stem cell transplantation. A single record per CDR3 protein comes from TCRdb applying MiXCR to the RT-PCR reads. The data contain some 880,000 distinct CDR3 sequences, roughly 18% of them singletons. The sequenced sample was blood, either unsorted or a sorted T cell fraction (not recorded which). The receptors were sampled from a human donor who was either an allogeneic HSCT recipient or a stem cell or donor lymphocyte infusion donor (not recorded which). It is not recorded whose cells these are; they may come from a transplant donor.

The chain uses TRBV12-3 or TRBV12-4 and TRBJ2-2, with 9 positions matching TRBD1. The CDR3 consists of 16 residues. The trim removed 4 bases at V and 5 bases at J, leaving 8 bases unmatched. The CDR3 sequence: CASSSADRGGTGELFF. CDR3 in DNA: TGTGCCAGCAGTTCCGCGGACAGGGGTGGTACCGGGGAGCTGTTTTTT.

This clonotype was observed a handful of times. This rearrangement joins TRBV29-1 to TRBJ2-3, with TRBD1 matching over 7 bases. CDR3 length: 11 amino acids. V gave up 6 bases and J gave up 5 bases; unmatched junction bases: 2. Per the germline V gene, CDR1 is SQVTM and CDR2 is ANQGSEA. The CDR3: CSVGGKDTQYF. Written as DNA, the CDR3 is TGCAGCGTAGGGGGCAAAGATACGCAGTATTTT.

This clonotype was counted between two and nine times. The gene calls are TRBV12-3 or TRBV12-4 and TRBJ2-1; tentatively, D is TRBD2 (6 bases). Between the trimmed V and J ends, which lost 8 bases and 1 base, there was a span of 9 bases. CDR3 length equals 13 residues. CDR3 in DNA: TGTGCCAGCGCGACTAGGTCCTACAATGAGCAGTTCTTC. Protein sequence: CASATRSYNEQFF.

This chain links TRBV3-1 with TRBJ2-5; 7 bases map to TRBD2. The CDR3 has 15 amino acids. Germline CDR1 reads LGHDT; CDR2 reads YNNKEL (reference sequence). Unmatched junction bases numbered 5, after V lost 4 bases and J lost 0 bases. In DNA, the CDR3 is TGTGCCAGCAGCCCCGGGACTACGTACCAAGAGACCCAGTACTTC. Protein product: CASSPGTTYQETQYF.

The V call is TRBV5-5, the J call TRBJ1-4; D unclear. Trimming cost V 5 bases and J 5 bases, with 16 bases left between them. The CDR3 extends over 15 amino acids. Germline CDR1 and CDR2: SGHKS and YYEKEE (reference sequence). DNA of the CDR3: TGTGCCAGCAGTTTAGCCGACGGACGCAATGAAAAACTGTTTTTT. Translating gives CASSLADGRNEKLFF.

This clonotype was recorded a few times. The V and J genes are TRBV7-9 and TRBJ1-6, with D hard to call. This CDR3 region has 14 residues. Germline assignment: CDR1 SEHNR and CDR2 FQNEAQ (reference sequence). The V end was cut by 8 bases, the J end by 5 bases, with 13 bases between. In DNA, the CDR3 is TGTGCCAGCGGTACCCGGCAGCATAATTCACCCCTCCACTTT. Encoded protein: CASGTRQHNSPLHF.

V and J are TRBV10-3 and TRBJ2-3; TRBD2 matches 9 bases. The J segment lost 1 base and the V segment lost 11 bases, leaving 4 bases of the junction unmatched. This CDR3 comprises 13 residues. Germline V gene sequence: CDR1 ENHRY, CDR2 SYGVKD. The CDR3 region is CAYAGGRTDTQYF. CDR3 coding DNA: TGTGCCTATGCGGGAGGGCGCACAGATACGCAGTATTTT.

CDR3 sequence (DNA): TGTGCCAGCAGCTTAGTAACAGCGGGGTCATCTACCCCCTACAATGAGCAGTTCTTC. It specifies CASSLVTAGSSTPYNEQFF. The gene calls are TRBV11-1 and TRBJ2-1, with 7 bases lining up with TRBD2. V gave up 1 base and J gave up 2 bases; unmatched junction bases: 14. CDR1 and CDR2 (germline): SGHAT, FQDESV (reference sequence). The CDR3 extends over 19 amino acids.

This chain uses TRBV5-4 with TRBJ1-2; D gene uncertain. Germline CDR1 is SGHNT and CDR2 is YYREEE (reference sequence). The CDR3 is 16 amino acids. V lost 0 bases and J lost 3, with 15 bases in between. The CDR3 is CASSLDPGMLYYGYTF. CDR3 nucleotides: TGTGCCAGCAGCTTGGATCCGGGAATGCTATACTATGGCTACACCTTC.

A word on this clonotype: The junction shows a germline mismatch at one end, possibly a read error. This sequence joins TRBV5-5 and TRBJ2-7, with a possible D match to TRBD1 (5 bases). CDR1 and CDR2 (germline): SGHKS, YYEKEE (reference sequence). The CDR3 runs 13 residues. In DNA, the CDR3 is TGTGCCAGCACCTTGCCAGGGTTCTACGAGCAGTACTTC. Its protein product is CASTLPGFYEQYF.

This chain connects TRBV5-1 to TRBJ2-2; D gene uncertain. The CDR3 totals 12 residues. Germline CDR1 is SGHRS and CDR2 is YFSETQ. V gave up 5 bases and J gave up 6 bases, with 8 bases separating them. The CDR3 nucleotides are TGCGCCAGCAGTATCGGGTCCGGGGAGCTGTTTTTT. Protein sequence: CASSIGSGELFF. The full variable domain, completed using reference TRBV5-1 and TRBJ2-2, is KAGVTQTPRYLIKTRGQQVTLSCSPISGHRSVSWYQQTPGQGLQFLFEYFSETQRNKGNFPGRFSGRQFSNSRSEMNVSTLELGDSALYLCASSIGSGELFFGEGSRLTVL.

On this clonotype itself: The junction shows a germline mismatch at one end, possibly a read error. V is TRBV5-1 and J is TRBJ1-6; TRBD1 aligns across 7 bases. The germline V gene has CDR1 SGHRS and CDR2 YFSETQ. CDR3 length: 18 amino acids. CDR3: CASSLALRWDRHNSPLYF. Here the CDR3 DNA reads TGCGCCAGCAGCTTGGCCCTACGTTGGGACAGACATAATTCACCCCTCTACTTT.

This clonotype was observed a handful of times. CDR3 DNA sequence: TGTGCCAGCTCACCGACAGGGAGTGGCAAAAACATTCAGTACTTC. Translating gives CASSPTGSGKNIQYF. The chain joins TRBV18 to TRBJ2-4, with TRBD1 matching 7 bases. The CDR3 runs to 15 residues. Germline V CDR1 and CDR2: KGHSH, LQKENI. With V trimmed by 3 bases and J by 3 bases, 5 bases remained unmatched.

The V call is TRBV10-3, the J call TRBJ1-1; no firm D call. V lost 0 bases, J lost 1 base, and 6 bases lay in between. This CDR3 comprises 14 residues. Germline V gives CDR1 ENHRY, CDR2 SYGVKD. The CDR3 nucleotides are TGTGCCATCAGTGAGTCACCGACGAACACTGAAGCTTTCTTT. Translated, it gives CAISESPTNTEAFF.

The CDR3 nucleotides read TGTGCCACCAGTGATTCCACCCGATGGGATAGCCGGAGCTCCTACAATGAGCAGTTCTTC. This gives the protein CATSDSTRWDSRSSYNEQFF. The gene calls are TRBV24-1 and TRBJ2-1; D remains ambiguous. The CDR3 is 20 residues long. V was shortened by 2 bases and J by 0 bases, with 22 bases between the two germline ends. CDR1 and CDR2 (germline): KGHDR, SFDVKD.

This chain joins TRBV4-1 and TRBJ2-1; TRBD2 aligns across 11 bases. The germline V gene encodes CDR1 MGHRA and CDR2 YSYEKL. This CDR3 has 15 amino acids. Losses at the gene ends were 2 bases for V and 6 bases for J; bases not matched to a gene: 3. CDR3 nucleotide sequence: TGCGCCAGCAGCCAAATGACTAGCGGGGCCAATGAGCAGTTCTTC. Encoded protein: CASSQMTSGANEQFF.

In this sample, this clonotype turned up a few times. The J gene is TRBJ2-4, the V gene TRBV7-2; D is unresolved. CDR3 length: 15 amino acids. Trimming took off 8 bases at V and 0 bases at J, with 14 bases between the two ends. The germline V gene has CDR1 SGHTA and CDR2 FQGNSA. The CDR3 DNA reads TGTGCCAGCTCAGCTTCTGTGTTAGCCAAAAACATTCAGTACTTC. Its protein product is CASSASVLAKNIQYF. Supplemented by reference TRBV7-2 and TRBJ2-4, the full variable domain reads GAGVSQSPSNKVTEKGKDVELRCDPISGHTALYWYRQSLGQGLEFLIYFQGNSAPDKSGLPSDRFSAERTGGSVSTLTIQRTQQEDSAVYLCASSASVLAKNIQYFGAGTRLSVL.

The chain has TRBV20-1 and TRBJ2-1, with D unresolved. Germline V lookup: CDR1 DFQATT, CDR2 SNEGSKA (reference sequence). The CDR3 loop spans 12 amino acids. With 4 bases removed from V and 10 bases from J, the gap between germline ends came to 14 bases. This CDR3 reads CSAIRQGMEQFF. Written as DNA, the CDR3 is TGCAGTGCTATCCGGCAAGGGATGGAGCAGTTCTTC.

This chain links TRBV6-1 with TRBJ1-2; D uncertain. Deletions cut 8 bases from V and 4 bases from J, with 17 bases between. CDR3 length: 14 residues. Germline lookup yields CDR1 MNHNS and CDR2 SASEGT. The CDR3 DNA sequence: TGTGCCAGCGTCACCTCCCGGAGAGGCTATGGCTACACCTTC. Protein product: CASVTSRRGYGYTF.

The V and J genes are TRBV7-9 and TRBJ1-5; possibly TRBD1 for D (5 bases). Germline V gene lookup returns CDR1 SEHNR and CDR2 FQNEAQ (reference sequence). The CDR3 is 15 amino acids. With 4 bases removed from V and 5 bases from J, the gap between germline ends came to 15 bases. The CDR3 loop reads CASSSSGQGHQPQHF. The CDR3, as DNA: TGTGCCAGCAGCTCGTCCGGTCAGGGTCATCAGCCCCAGCATTTT.

In DNA, the CDR3 is TGTGCCAGCAGGGGACAGTTCCTAGCCAAAAACATTCAGTACTTC. Translating it yields CASRGQFLAKNIQYF. This sequence joins TRBV28 and TRBJ2-4, with 7 positions matching TRBD1. CDR1 and CDR2 from the germline V gene are MDHEN and SYDVKM. The CDR3 loop spans 15 amino acids. The J segment lost 0 bases and the V segment lost 6 bases, leaving 5 bases of the junction unmatched.

The rearrangement links TRBV4-3 to TRBJ2-5; 8 bases are shared with TRBD1. CDR1 and CDR2 (germline): LGHNA, YSLEER. With V trimmed by 3 bases and J by 4 bases, 16 bases remained unmatched. This CDR3 region has 18 residues. CDR3 residues: CASSHRNYRQGLRETQYF. Here the CDR3 DNA reads TGCGCCAGCAGCCACCGCAACTACAGACAGGGGTTGAGAGAGACCCAGTACTTC.

The chain has TRBV7-3 and TRBJ2-6; D may correspond to TRBD1 or TRBD2 (5 bases each). The V end was cut by 8 bases, the J end by 3 bases, with 14 bases between. The CDR3 runs to 15 residues. Germline assignment: CDR1 SGHTA and CDR2 FQGTGA. The CDR3 nucleotides read TGTGCCAGCGGGACGAACGTCGGTGGGGCCAACGTCCTGACTTTC. Translation: CASGTNVGGANVLTF.

This clonotype was found many times. The chain has TRBV29-1 and TRBJ2-5; 7 bases are shared with TRBD1. Trimming at V came to 6 bases and at J to 5 bases, leaving 3 bases not matched to a gene. The germline CDR1 and CDR2 sequences are SQVTM and ANQGSEA. The CDR3 runs 11 residues. The CDR3 sequence is CSVGRGETQYF. CDR3 DNA: TGCAGCGTCGGCAGGGGGGAGACCCAGTACTTC.

This clonotype was counted a few times. The chain employs TRBV4-2 and TRBJ2-7; a weak D match, TRBD2 (7 bases). The length of the CDR3 is 16 residues. Between the trimmed V and J ends, which lost 7 bases and 0 bases, there was a span of 19 bases. From germline, CDR1 is LGHNA and CDR2 YNFKEQ. CDR3 protein: CASTGASGTSSYEQYF. The CDR3, as DNA: TGTGCCAGCACGGGGGCTAGCGGAACGAGCTCCTACGAGCAGTACTTC.

This clonotype was picked up a small number of times. The chain carries TRBV20-1 and TRBJ2-7, with a weak D call TRBD1 (5 bases). With 3 bases removed from V and 0 bases from J, the gap between germline ends came to 9 bases. The CDR3 extends over 13 amino acids. Germline CDR1 reads DFQATT; CDR2 reads SNEGSKA (reference sequence). CDR3 loop: CSARTALSYEQYF. The CDR3 DNA is TGCAGTGCTAGGACAGCTCTCTCCTACGAGCAGTACTTC.

V is TRBV18 and J is TRBJ1-2; possible D gene TRBD1, 5 bases. Germline V gene data show CDR1 as KGHSH and CDR2 as LQKENI. The V end lost 3 bases, the J end lost 0 bases, and 11 bases lay between the germline ends. The CDR3 is made up of 15 amino acids. The CDR3 DNA is TGTGCCAGCTCACCCCGGACACACACTAACTATGGCTACACCTTC. Translating gives CASSPRTHTNYGYTF.

This chain connects TRBV12-3 or TRBV12-4 to TRBJ2-7; TRBD2 agrees at 7 bases. The CDR3 is 16 amino acids. J gave up 7 bases and V 7 bases, and 19 bases lay outside the gene matches. The CDR3, as DNA: TGTGCCAGCAATTTGATTGGGGCGGGGGACCGTCGAGAGCAGTACTTC. It encodes CASNLIGAGDRREQYF.

The chain has TRBV2 and TRBJ2-1, with D perhaps matching TRBD1 or TRBD2 (5 bases each). The CDR3 contains 15 residues. Per the germline V gene, CDR1 is SNHLY and CDR2 is FYNNEI. With 4 bases removed from V and 10 bases from J, the gap between germline ends came to 20 bases. The DNA for the CDR3 is TGTGCCAGCAGTGCGTGGGGACCCCCTTCGGAGGAGCAGTTCTTC. Its translation is CASSAWGPPSEEQFF.

This sequence joins TRBV4-3 and TRBJ2-1, with 7 positions matching TRBD2. V shed 0 bases, J shed 5 bases, and the junction held 1 base outside the gene matches. The CDR3 covers 14 residues. The V gene's germline CDR1 is LGHNA and CDR2 YSLEER. CDR3 protein: CASSQEGTNNEQFF. CDR3 coding DNA: TGCGCCAGCAGCCAAGAGGGGACTAACAATGAGCAGTTCTTC.

As for this clonotype: A junction boundary mismatches the germline segment, possibly from a read error. The chain recombines TRBV20-1 with TRBJ2-7; D assignment may be TRBD1 or TRBD2 (5 bases each). Germline V lookup: CDR1 DFQATT, CDR2 SNEGSKA (reference sequence). This CDR3 has 15 amino acids. The CDR3 protein is CRARDLGTKAYEQYF. Written as DNA, the CDR3 is TGCAGAGCTAGAGATCTGGGGACGAAGGCTTACGAGCAGTACTTC.

This clonotype showed up just a few times. The chain has TRBV30 and TRBJ1-2, with D possibly being TRBD1 (6 bases). Per the germline V gene, CDR1 is GTSNPN and CDR2 is SVGIG (reference sequence). The CDR3 runs to 12 residues. The V gene lost 5 bases and the J gene lost 4 bases, with 11 bases spanning the gap. The CDR3 loop reads CAWVTGGYGYTF. The CDR3 nucleotides are TGTGCCTGGGTGACAGGAGGCTATGGCTACACCTTC. Full variable domain (missing parts from reference TRBV30 and TRBJ1-2): SQTIHQWPATLVQPVGSPLSLECTVEGTSNPNLYWYRQAAGRGLQLLFYSVGIGQISSEVPQNLSASRPQDRQFILSSKKLLLSDSGFYLCAWVTGGYGYTFGSGTRLTVV.